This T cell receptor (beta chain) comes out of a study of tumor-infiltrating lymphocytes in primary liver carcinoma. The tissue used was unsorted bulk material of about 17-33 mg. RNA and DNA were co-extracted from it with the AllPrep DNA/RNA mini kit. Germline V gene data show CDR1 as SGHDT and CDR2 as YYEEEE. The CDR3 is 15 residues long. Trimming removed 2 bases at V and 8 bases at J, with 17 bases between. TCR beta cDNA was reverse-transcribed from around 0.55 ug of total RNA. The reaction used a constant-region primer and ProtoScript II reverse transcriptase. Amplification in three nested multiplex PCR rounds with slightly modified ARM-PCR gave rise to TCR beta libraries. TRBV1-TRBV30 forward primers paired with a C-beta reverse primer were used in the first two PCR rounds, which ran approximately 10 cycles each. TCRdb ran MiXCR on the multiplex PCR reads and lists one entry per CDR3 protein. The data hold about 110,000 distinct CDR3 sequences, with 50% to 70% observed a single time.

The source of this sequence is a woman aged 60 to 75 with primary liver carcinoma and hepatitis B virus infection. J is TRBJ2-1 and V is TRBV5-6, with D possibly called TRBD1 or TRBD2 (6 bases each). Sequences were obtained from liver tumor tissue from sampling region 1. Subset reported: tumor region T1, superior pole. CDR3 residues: CASSFRGTAVYEQFF. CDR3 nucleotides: TGTGCCAGCAGCTTTAGGGGGACTGCAGTCTATGAGCAGTTCTTC.